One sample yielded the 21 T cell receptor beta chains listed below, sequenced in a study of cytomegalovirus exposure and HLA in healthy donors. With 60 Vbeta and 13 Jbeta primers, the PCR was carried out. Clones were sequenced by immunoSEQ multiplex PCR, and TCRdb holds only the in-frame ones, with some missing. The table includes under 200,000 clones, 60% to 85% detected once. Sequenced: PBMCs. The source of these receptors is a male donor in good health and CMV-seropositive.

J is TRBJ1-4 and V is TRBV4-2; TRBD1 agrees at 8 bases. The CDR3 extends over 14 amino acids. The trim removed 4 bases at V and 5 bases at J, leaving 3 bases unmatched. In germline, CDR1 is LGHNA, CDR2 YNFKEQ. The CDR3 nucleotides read TGTGCCAGCAGCCCGACAGGGGTAAATGAAAAACTGTTTTTT. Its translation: CASSPTGVNEKLFF.

In DNA, the CDR3 is TGTGCCAGCAGTTCCGGGCAGGGGGCTAGGGAAGAGCAGTACTTC. As protein: CASSSGQGAREEQYF. The chain carries TRBV6-5 and TRBJ2-7; 8 bases are shared with TRBD1. V lost 4 bases to trimming and J lost 7 bases; unmatched junction nucleotides: 12. The CDR3 is 15 amino acids. Per germline, CDR1 MNHEY and CDR2 SVGAGI.

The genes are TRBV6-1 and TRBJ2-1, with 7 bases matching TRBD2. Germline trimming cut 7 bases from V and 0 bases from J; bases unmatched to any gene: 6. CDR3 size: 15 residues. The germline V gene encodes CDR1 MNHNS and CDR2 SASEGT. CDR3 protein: CASMIGEGSYNEQFF. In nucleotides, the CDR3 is TGTGCCAGCATGATCGGGGAGGGCTCCTACAATGAGCAGTTCTTC.

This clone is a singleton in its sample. CDR3 bases: TGTGCCAGCAGTTACTACCGAAGTCGGGGCACTGAAGCTTTCTTT. It specifies CASSYYRSRGTEAFF. This chain links TRBV27 with TRBJ1-1; no reliable D call. Germline assignment: CDR1 MNHEY and CDR2 SMNVEV (reference sequence). This CDR3 is 15 amino acids long. V was clipped by 4 bases and J by 4 bases, with 16 bases between them.

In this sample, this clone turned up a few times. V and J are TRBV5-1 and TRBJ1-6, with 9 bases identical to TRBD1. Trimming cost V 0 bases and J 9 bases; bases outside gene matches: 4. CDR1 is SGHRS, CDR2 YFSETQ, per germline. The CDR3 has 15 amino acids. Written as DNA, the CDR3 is TGCGCCAGCAGCTTGGGACAGGGGGGTAGTTCACCCCTCCACTTT. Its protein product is CASSLGQGGSSPLHF.

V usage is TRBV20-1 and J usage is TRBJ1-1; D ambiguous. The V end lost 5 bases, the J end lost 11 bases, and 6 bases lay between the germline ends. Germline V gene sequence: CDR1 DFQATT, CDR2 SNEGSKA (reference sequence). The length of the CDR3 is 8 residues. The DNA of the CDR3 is TGCAGTGCTGCCCGGGCTTTCTTT. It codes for CSAARAFF.

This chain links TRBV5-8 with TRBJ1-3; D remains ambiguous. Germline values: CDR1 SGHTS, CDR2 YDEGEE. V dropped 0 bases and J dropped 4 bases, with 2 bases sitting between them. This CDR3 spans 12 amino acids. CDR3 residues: CASSLAGNTIYF. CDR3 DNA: TGTGCCAGCAGCTTGGCGGGAAACACCATATATTTT.

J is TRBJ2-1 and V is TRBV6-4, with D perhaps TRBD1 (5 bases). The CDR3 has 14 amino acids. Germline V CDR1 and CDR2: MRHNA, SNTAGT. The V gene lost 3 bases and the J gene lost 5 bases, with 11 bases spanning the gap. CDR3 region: CASSEGASHNEQFF. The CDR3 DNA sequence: TGTGCCAGCAGTGAAGGGGCTAGTCACAATGAGCAGTTCTTC.

The CDR3 DNA reads as TGTGCCAGCACGGGCCTAGGACTAGCAGAGACCCAGTACTTC. Amino acids: CASTGLGLAETQYF. J is TRBJ2-5 and V is TRBV6-5; TRBD2 matches at 8 bases. The V segment lost 7 bases and the J segment 4 bases; nucleotides outside the gene matches: 8. Looked up from germline, CDR1 is MNHEY and CDR2 is SVGAGI. The CDR3 covers 14 residues.

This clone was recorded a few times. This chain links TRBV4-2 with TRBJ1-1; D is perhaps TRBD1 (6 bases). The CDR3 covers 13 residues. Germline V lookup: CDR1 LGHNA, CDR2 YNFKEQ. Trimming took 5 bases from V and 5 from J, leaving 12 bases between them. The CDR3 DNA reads TGTGCCAGCAGCGAGGGGGGGGCGACTGAAGCTTTCTTT. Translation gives CASSEGGATEAFF.

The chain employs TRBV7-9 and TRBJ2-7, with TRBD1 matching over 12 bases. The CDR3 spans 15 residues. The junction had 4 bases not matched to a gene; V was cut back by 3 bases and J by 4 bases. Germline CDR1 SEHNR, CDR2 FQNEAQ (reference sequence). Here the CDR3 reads CASSFPGQGAYEQYF. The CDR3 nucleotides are TGTGCCAGCAGCTTCCCGGGACAGGGGGCTTACGAGCAGTACTTC.

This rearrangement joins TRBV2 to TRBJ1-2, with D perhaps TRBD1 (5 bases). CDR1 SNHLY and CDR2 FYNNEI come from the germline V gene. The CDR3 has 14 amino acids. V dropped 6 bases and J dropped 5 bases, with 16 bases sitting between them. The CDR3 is CASRNSRGGYGYTF. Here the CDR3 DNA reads TGTGCCAGCAGAAATTCTCGGGGGGGGTATGGCTACACCTTC.

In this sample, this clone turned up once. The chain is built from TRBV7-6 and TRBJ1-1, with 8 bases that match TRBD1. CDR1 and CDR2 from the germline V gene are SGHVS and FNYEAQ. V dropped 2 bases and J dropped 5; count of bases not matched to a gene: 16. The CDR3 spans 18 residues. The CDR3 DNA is TGTGCCAGCAGCTTACCCCGTCAGGGGGCAAGGGGGAAGACTGAAGCTTTCTTT. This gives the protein CASSLPRQGARGKTEAFF.

In DNA, the CDR3 is TGTGCCAGCAGCCAGACTTATTTCCACAGGGGGCGGGAGGAGGAGACCCAGTACTTC. Protein product: CASSQTYFHRGREEETQYF. The chain couples TRBV7-9 to TRBJ2-5, with D maybe TRBD1 (9 bases). The CDR3 spans 19 residues. Trimming stripped 5 bases from V and 5 bases from J, with 30 bases between. Germline V gives CDR1 SEHNR, CDR2 FQNEAQ (reference sequence).

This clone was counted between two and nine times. The CDR3 spells CASSAQDRARDSPLHF. The CDR3 nucleotides read TGTGCCAGCAGTGCCCAGGACAGGGCGAGGGATTCACCCCTCCACTTT. The V and J genes are TRBV6-1 and TRBJ1-6, with 8 bases that match TRBD1. Germline lookup yields CDR1 MNHNS and CDR2 SASEGT. The J segment lost 8 bases and the V segment lost 4 bases, leaving 10 bases of the junction unmatched. The CDR3 length is 16 residues.

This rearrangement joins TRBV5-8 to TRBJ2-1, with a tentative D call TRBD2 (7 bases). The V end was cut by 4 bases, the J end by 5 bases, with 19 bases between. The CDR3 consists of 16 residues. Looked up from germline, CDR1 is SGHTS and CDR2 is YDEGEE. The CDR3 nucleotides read TGTGCCAGCAGCCGCCTGGGGGGGGGCCCCAACAATGAGCAGTTCTTC. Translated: CASSRLGGGPNNEQFF.

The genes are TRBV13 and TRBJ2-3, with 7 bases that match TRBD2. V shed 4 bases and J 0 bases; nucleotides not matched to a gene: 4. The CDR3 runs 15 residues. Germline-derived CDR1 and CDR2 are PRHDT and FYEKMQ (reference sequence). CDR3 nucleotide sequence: TGTGCCAGCAGCTCCCTAGCGGCTAGCACAGATACGCAGTATTTT. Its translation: CASSSLAASTDTQYF.

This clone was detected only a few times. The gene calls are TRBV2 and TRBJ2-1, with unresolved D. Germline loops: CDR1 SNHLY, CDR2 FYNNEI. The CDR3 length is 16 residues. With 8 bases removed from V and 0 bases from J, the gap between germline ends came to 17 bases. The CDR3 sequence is CASDDTLIPSYNEQFF. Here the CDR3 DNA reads TGTGCCAGCGATGACACTCTTATACCCTCCTACAATGAGCAGTTCTTC.

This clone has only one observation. The CDR3 nucleotides read TGCGCCAGCAGCGCGGTCCTGGGGGGTAATGAGCAGTTCTTC. Translating gives CASSAVLGGNEQFF. J is TRBJ2-1 and V is TRBV5-1; tentatively, D is TRBD2 (6 bases). This CDR3 has 14 amino acids. The V and J ends lost 4 bases and 7 bases respectively, with 15 bases between them. CDR1 is SGHRS and CDR2 is YFSETQ in the germline V gene.

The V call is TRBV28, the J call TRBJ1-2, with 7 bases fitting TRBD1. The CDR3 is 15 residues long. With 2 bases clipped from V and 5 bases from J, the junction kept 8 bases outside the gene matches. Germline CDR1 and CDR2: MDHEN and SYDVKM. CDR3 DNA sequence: TGTGCCAGCAGTTTACAGGGACAGCGTCTTTATGGCTACACCTTC. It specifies CASSLQGQRLYGYTF.

The CDR3 DNA follows: TGTGCCAGCAGCTACCCACTAGCGTCCCAAGAGACCCAGTACTTC. This gives the protein CASSYPLASQETQYF. V is TRBV11-1 and J is TRBJ2-5, with 7 bases that match TRBD2. Trimming cost V 4 bases and J 1 base; bases outside gene matches: 6. CDR1 is SGHAT and CDR2 is FQDESV in the germline V gene (reference sequence). The CDR3 has 15 amino acids. Full variable domain (missing parts from reference TRBV11-1 and TRBJ2-5): EAEVAQSPRYKITEKSQAVAFWCDPISGHATLYWYRQILGQGPELLVQFQDESVVDDSQLPKDRFSAERLKGVDSTLKIQPAELGDSAMYLCASSYPLASQETQYFGPGTRLLVL.